This TCR beta chain is from a study of blood T cell repertoires in COVID-19. Participant reports of clinical history set cohort assignment. Before they entered the study, exposed participants had met a COVID-19 case within 2 weeks. The CDR3 has 14 amino acids. Trimming took 9 bases from V and 3 from J, leaving 17 bases between them. The V gene's germline CDR1 is KGHDR and CDR2 SFDVKD. Sequencing used immunoSEQ multiplex PCR; TCRdb keeps in-frame clones, though not all of them. The sample yields 290,000 or so clones, about four fifths seen once. The sequence was obtained from a man aged 35 to 55 who had been exposed to COVID-19. Material: PBMCs or T cells enriched from blood (not recorded which). The rearrangement links TRBV24-1 to TRBJ2-7; maybe TRBD1 (7 bases). This chain's CDR3 is CATSRQGGNYEQYF. In nucleotides, the CDR3 is TGTGCCACCTCCAGACAGGGCGGGAACTACGAGCAGTACTTC.